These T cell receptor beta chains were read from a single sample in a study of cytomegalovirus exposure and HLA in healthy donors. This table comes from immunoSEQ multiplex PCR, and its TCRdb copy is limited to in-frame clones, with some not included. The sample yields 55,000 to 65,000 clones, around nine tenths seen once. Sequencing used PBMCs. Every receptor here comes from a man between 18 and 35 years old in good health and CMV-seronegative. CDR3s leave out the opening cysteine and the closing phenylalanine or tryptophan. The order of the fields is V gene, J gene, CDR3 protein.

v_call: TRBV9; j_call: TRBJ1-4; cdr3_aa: ASSVTGTAAEKLF
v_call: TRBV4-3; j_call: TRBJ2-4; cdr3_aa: ASSQDAVLKNIQY
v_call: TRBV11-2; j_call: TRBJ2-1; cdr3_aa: ASSRQGPSSYNEQF
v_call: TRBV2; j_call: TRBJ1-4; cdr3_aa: ASSDRTGSEKLF
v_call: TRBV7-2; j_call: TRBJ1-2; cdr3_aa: ASSLEGQRYGYT
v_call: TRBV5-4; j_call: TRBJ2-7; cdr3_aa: ASSSAGTGAYEQY
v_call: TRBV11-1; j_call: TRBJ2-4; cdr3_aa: ASSLASPNIQY
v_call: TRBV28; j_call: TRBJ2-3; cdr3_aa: ASSLIPRTDTQY
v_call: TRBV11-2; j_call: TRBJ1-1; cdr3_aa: ASRRGLNTEAF
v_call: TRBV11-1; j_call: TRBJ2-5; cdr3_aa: ASSLGGTAIQETQY
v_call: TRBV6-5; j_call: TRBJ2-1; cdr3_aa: ASSLYNEQF
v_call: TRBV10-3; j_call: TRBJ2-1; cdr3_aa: AIRRSGNNYNEQF
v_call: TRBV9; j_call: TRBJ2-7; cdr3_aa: ASSPRLDTYEQY
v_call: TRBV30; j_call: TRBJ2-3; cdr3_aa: AWSPGTSGTDTQY
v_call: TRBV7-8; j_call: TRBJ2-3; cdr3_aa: ASSATGGLNTQY
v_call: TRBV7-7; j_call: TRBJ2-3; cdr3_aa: ATRGDTQY
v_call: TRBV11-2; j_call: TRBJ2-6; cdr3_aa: ASSSRTSGRFGANVLT
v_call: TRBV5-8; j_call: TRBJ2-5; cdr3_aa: ASSWSGQGPRETQY
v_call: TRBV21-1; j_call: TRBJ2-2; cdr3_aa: ASSPSRTGVPGELF
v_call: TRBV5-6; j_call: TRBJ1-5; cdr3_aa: ASSSSRDRLLMGNQPQH
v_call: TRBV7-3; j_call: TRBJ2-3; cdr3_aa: ASSPNREASTQY
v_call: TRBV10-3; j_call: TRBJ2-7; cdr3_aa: AISSGTPPYEQY
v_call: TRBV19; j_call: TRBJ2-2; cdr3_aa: ASSVDGSGELF
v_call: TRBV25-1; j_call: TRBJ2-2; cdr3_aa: ASSEFLTGELF
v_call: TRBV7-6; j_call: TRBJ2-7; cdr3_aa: ASSWGDRGYEQY
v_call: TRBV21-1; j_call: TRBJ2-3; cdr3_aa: ASSKARDLETSGRGEHTDTQY
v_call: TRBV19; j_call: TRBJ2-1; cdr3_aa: ASTPPSGWPNEQF
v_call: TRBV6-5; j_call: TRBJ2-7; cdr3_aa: ASRFTTGGYEQY
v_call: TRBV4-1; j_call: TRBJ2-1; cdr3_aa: ASRPTVYNEQF
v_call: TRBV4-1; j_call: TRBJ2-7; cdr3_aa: ASSQEPISGTSSYEQY
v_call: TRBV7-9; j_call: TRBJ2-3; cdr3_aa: ASSLRMRVDTQY
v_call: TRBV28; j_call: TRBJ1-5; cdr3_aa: ASSPGGSGQPQH
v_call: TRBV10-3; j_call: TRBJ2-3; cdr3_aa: AIKGGRSGDTQY
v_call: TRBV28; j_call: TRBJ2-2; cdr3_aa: ASSSSSSGRPELF
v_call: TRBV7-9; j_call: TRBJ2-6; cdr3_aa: ASSLVPTSAGANVLT
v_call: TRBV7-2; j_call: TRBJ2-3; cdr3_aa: ASSLSAGEGEDTQY
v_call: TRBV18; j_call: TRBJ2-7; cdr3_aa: ASSPPGTYSYEQY
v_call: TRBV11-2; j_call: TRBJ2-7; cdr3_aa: ASSPRTGADEQY
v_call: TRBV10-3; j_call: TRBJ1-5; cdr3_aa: AIRQTPGGDQPQH
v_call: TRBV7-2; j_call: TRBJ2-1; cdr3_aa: ASTSFPRNEQF
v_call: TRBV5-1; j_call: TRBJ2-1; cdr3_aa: ASTTGTSGSVEQF
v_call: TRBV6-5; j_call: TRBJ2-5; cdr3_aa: ASSLTSGSVETQY
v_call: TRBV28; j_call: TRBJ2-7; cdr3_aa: ASSPPGSSYEQY
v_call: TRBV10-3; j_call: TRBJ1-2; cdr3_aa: AIKGQGRYGYT
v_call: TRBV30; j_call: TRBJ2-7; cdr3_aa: AWSVLVHEQY
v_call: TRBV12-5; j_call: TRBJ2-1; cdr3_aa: ASAGTGHYNEQF
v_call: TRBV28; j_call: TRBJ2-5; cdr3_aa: ASSLWFLAGGPETQY
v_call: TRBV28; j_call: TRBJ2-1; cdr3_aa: ASSLYPPTGALYNEQF
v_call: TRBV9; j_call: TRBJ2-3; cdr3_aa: ASMGGTDTQY
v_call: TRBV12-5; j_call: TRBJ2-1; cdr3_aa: ASGFDREIHNEQF
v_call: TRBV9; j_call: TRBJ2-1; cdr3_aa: ASSVFAGSTMAVDEQF
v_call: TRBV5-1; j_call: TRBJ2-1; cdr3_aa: ASSLGQGGGDNEQF
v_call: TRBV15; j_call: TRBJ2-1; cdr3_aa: ATSRDDSQSYNEQF
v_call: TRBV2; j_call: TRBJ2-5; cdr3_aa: ASTTGSETQY
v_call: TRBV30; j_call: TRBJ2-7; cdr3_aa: AWSVLEGPEQY
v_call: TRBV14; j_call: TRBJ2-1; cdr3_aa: ASSQRMGQGTQF
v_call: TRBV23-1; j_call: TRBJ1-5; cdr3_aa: ASSQFVQPQH